Listed below are T cell receptor beta chains from one sample, sequenced in a study of blood T cell repertoires in COVID-19. Produced via immunoSEQ multiplex PCR; TCRdb's table is partial and in-frame only. The profile covers around 200,000 clones, with about 88% appearing a single time and approximately 0.77% taken by the ten largest. The sample consisted of PBMCs or T cells enriched from blood (not recorded which). Every receptor here comes from a woman between 18 and 30 years old who had recovered from COVID-19. The CDR3 runs from the conserved cysteine through the conserved F or W. The D gene is left open where the match is weak. Clone size, where shown, is once, few, many, or a class for clones that have expanded.

TRBV9,NA,TRBJ2-3,NA,TGTGCCAGCAGCGTAGCCCAGGGGTCAGGGCCAGATACGCAGTATTTT,CASSVAQGSGPDTQYF
TRBV18,TRBD2,TRBJ2-1,NA,TGTGCCAGCTCACCCAAGCGGGAGGGGAACAATGAGCAGTTCTTC,CASSPKREGNNEQFF
TRBV11-3,NA,TRBJ2-3,NA,TGTGCCAGCAGCCCGACTGCCCGGTCTGATACGCAGTATTTT,CASSPTARSDTQYF
TRBV11-2,NA,TRBJ2-3,few,TGTGCCAGCAGCGAGACAGATACGCAGTATTTT,CASSETDTQYF
TRBV9,NA,TRBJ1-2,NA,TGTGCCAGCAGCGTAGATCAGCAGGGCCTAGATTATGGCTACACCTTC,CASSVDQQGLDYGYTF
TRBV28,TRBD2,TRBJ2-7,NA,TGTGCCAGCAGTTCCGAGCGGGAGATCTCCTACGAGCAGTACTTC,CASSSEREISYEQYF
TRBV7-9,NA,TRBJ2-7,NA,TGTGCCAGCAGCTTCCTTATGGCGGGAAGCTCCTACGAGCAGTACTTC,CASSFLMAGSSYEQYF
TRBV3-1/TRBV3-2,TRBD1,TRBJ2-7,NA,TGTGCCAGCAGCCAGCTAGGGGACAGGTCCAACGAGCAGTACTTC,CASSQLGDRSNEQYF
TRBV7-9,NA,TRBJ2-7,NA,TGTGCCAGCAGCCCCAGTTGGCAGTACGAGCAGTACTTC,CASSPSWQYEQYF
TRBV2,TRBD1,TRBJ2-5,NA,TGTGCCAGCGGTGGCTTTTGGGACAGGGTCCCGACTAGCCAGGAGACCCAGTACTTC,CASGGFWDRVPTSQETQYF
TRBV7-6,NA,TRBJ1-5,NA,TGTGCCAGCAGCGCTAGTTCGGGGCCCCAGCATTTT,CASSASSGPQHF
TRBV28,NA,TRBJ1-1,once,TGTGCCAGCAGTTCCTTACCCTTAGGCCAGCGGACTGAAGCTTTCTTT,CASSSLPLGQRTEAFF
TRBV28,NA,TRBJ2-7,few,TGTGCCAGCAGGTTACCCCAGGGATCCTACGAGCAGTACTTC,CASRLPQGSYEQYF
TRBV14,TRBD1,TRBJ1-4,NA,TGTGCCAGCAGCCGTGGGACAGCGAATGAAAAACTGTTTTTT,CASSRGTANEKLFF
TRBV5-4,NA,TRBJ2-7,NA,TGTGCCAGCAGCTCCGGCCCCAATAGGACAGGGAGGGTGTCCTACGAGCAGTACTTC,CASSSGPNRTGRVSYEQYF
TRBV28,TRBD2,TRBJ2-3,NA,TGTGCCAGCAGTCCTAGCGGGAGCCCAGATACGCAGTATTTT,CASSPSGSPDTQYF
TRBV2,NA,TRBJ2-3,NA,TGTGCCAGCAGTGAGGGGGCTCGAGTTAGGGGTACAGATACGCAGTATTTT,CASSEGARVRGTDTQYF
TRBV7-9,NA,TRBJ1-4,NA,TGTGCCAGCAGCCCAGGGAGGGGTAATGAAAAACTGTTTTTT,CASSPGRGNEKLFF
TRBV4-3,NA,TRBJ2-3,few,TGCGCCAGCAGCCAAGACAGGGGTCGGAGCACAGATACGCAGTATTTT,CASSQDRGRSTDTQYF
TRBV2,NA,TRBJ2-1,NA,TGTGCCAGCAAGAGGCTAGCTTCACTCAATGAGCAGTTCTTC,CASKRLASLNEQFF
TRBV7-3,TRBD1,TRBJ2-6,NA,TGTGCCAGCAGCTTTAATACAGGGGGCTCTGGGGCCAACGTCCTGACTTTC,CASSFNTGGSGANVLTF
TRBV9,TRBD2,TRBJ2-1,NA,TGTGCCAGCAGCGTAGAATTCGGCGGGGGACCCTACAATGAGCAGTTCTTC,CASSVEFGGGPYNEQFF
TRBV25-1,TRBD1,TRBJ1-1,NA,TGTGCCAGCAGTGAGGGACAGGGGGTGATCCACACTGAAGCTTTCTTT,CASSEGQGVIHTEAFF
TRBV18,NA,TRBJ2-2,few,TGTGCCAGCTCAATCTACACCGGGGAGCTGTTTTTT,CASSIYTGELFF
TRBV7-3,NA,TRBJ2-2,once,TGTGCCAGCAGCCCGAGTCCGGCCAGGGGATCGGCCGGGGAGCTGTTTTTT,CASSPSPARGSAGELFF
TRBV5-3,NA,TRBJ1-2,NA,TGTGCCAGAAGCCCGAGGGACTATGGCTACACCTTC,CARSPRDYGYTF
TRBV3-1/TRBV3-2,TRBD1,TRBJ2-7,few,TGTGCCAGCAGCCTAAAGGACAGGGGGGACTACGAGCAGTACTTC,CASSLKDRGDYEQYF
TRBV28,TRBD1,TRBJ2-2,few,TGTGCCAGCAGTTTATTCAGGGCAGGGGGCACCGGGGAGCTGTTTTTT,CASSLFRAGGTGELFF
TRBV10-3,NA,TRBJ2-2,NA,TGTGCCATCAGAAAAGGACTTTCCGCCGGGGAGCTGTTTTTT,CAIRKGLSAGELFF
TRBV28,NA,TRBJ1-1,NA,TGTGCCAGCAGTCGACGAGGCCGAAACACTGAAGCTTTCTTT,CASSRRGRNTEAFF
TRBV3-1/TRBV3-2,NA,TRBJ1-6,NA,TGTGCCAGCAGCCAAGAGAGAGGGACTCGTGTTAATTCACCCCTCCACTTT,CASSQERGTRVNSPLHF
TRBV5-4,NA,TRBJ1-1,NA,TGTGCCAGCAGCTTAGAGGCCATGAACACTGAAGCTTTCTTT,CASSLEAMNTEAFF
TRBV24-1,NA,TRBJ2-3,NA,TGTGCCACCAGTGATCAAAGGGAGAGAGCGGGCCTCACAGATACGCAGTATTTT,CATSDQRERAGLTDTQYF
TRBV28,NA,TRBJ2-7,NA,TGTGCCAGCCCTCCAACGGGGAGCTCCTACGAGCAGTACTTC,CASPPTGSSYEQYF
TRBV19,NA,TRBJ2-2,NA,TGTGCCAGTAGTAAACAGGGTTTTTGGGCCGGGGAGCTGTTTTTT,CASSKQGFWAGELFF
TRBV5-4,NA,TRBJ2-3,NA,TGTGCCAGCCGTGATGGCGGGATAAGTGGGGGCACAGATACGCAGTATTTT,CASRDGGISGGTDTQYF
TRBV2,TRBD1,TRBJ1-1,NA,TGTGCCAGTGGAGACAGGGCCCCTGAAGCTTTCTTT,CASGDRAPEAFF
TRBV25-1,TRBD2,TRBJ2-2,once,TGTGCCAGCAGTGAATTACTAGCGGGAGGAACCGGGGAGCTGTTTTTT,CASSELLAGGTGELFF
TRBV7-9,NA,TRBJ1-6,NA,TGTGCCAGCAGCCCTAACACAGGGCTGAATTCACCCCTCCACTTT,CASSPNTGLNSPLHF
TRBV27,NA,TRBJ2-3,NA,TGTGCCAGCAGTGCCATAGCGACCTACACAGATACGCAGTATTTT,CASSAIATYTDTQYF
TRBV19,NA,TRBJ1-2,NA,TGTGCCAGTAGTAATATCGGCTATGGCTACACCTTC,CASSNIGYGYTF
TRBV6-2/TRBV6-3,NA,TRBJ2-7,once,TGTGCCAGCAGTTTTAGCGCCTCCTACGAGCAGTACTTC,CASSFSASYEQYF
TRBV10-3,NA,TRBJ1-4,NA,TGTGCCATTTCGACAGGAACTAATGAAAAACTGTTTTTT,CAISTGTNEKLFF
TRBV28,TRBD2,TRBJ2-1,once,TGTGCCAGCAGCCTTCCGACTAGCGGGACCAATCCCTACAATGAGCAGTTCTTC,CASSLPTSGTNPYNEQFF
TRBV9,TRBD1,TRBJ2-2,NA,TGTGCCATCTCACAGGGGGCGAACACCGGGGAGCTGTTTTTT,CAISQGANTGELFF
TRBV27,TRBD1,TRBJ2-7,NA,TGTGCCAGCAGCGGGACAGGGGGAATTGAGCAGTACTTC,CASSGTGGIEQYF
TRBV28,TRBD1,TRBJ1-1,NA,TGTGCCAGCACCCCGACAGGGTGGATGGAAAACACTGAAGCTTTCTTT,CASTPTGWMENTEAFF
TRBV5-1,TRBD1,TRBJ2-7,few,TGCGCCAGCAGCTGGGGACAGGGGGCCGAGCAGTACTTC,CASSWGQGAEQYF
TRBV6-5,NA,TRBJ2-7,once,TGTGCCAGCAGTCTTCGGACAGTCTACGAGCAGTACTTC,CASSLRTVYEQYF
TRBV5-6,TRBD2,TRBJ2-2,NA,TGTGCCAGCCAAGCTTGGGGACTAAACACCGGGGAGCTGTTTTTT,CASQAWGLNTGELFF
TRBV6-5,NA,TRBJ2-2,NA,TGTGCCAGCAGTAGAGACAGAGGCACCGGGGAGCTGTTTTTT,CASSRDRGTGELFF
TRBV7-2,TRBD2,TRBJ2-3,NA,TGTGCCAGCAGCCTACGACTAGCGACCACAGATACGCAGTATTTT,CASSLRLATTDTQYF
TRBV6-2/TRBV6-3,NA,TRBJ1-4,once,TGTGCCAGCAGCCCCGAATACGGTCGGCGGGAAAAACTGTTTTTT,CASSPEYGRREKLFF
TRBV5-1,TRBD2,TRBJ2-3,NA,TGCGCCAGCAGCGGATTCCCCGGGACTAGCGGGAGGGGCACAGATACGCAGTATTTT,CASSGFPGTSGRGTDTQYF
TRBV7-2,NA,TRBJ2-7,NA,TGTGCCAGCAGCTTACAGGGGGGCGGGGAGCAGTACTTC,CASSLQGGGEQYF
TRBV5-1,TRBD2,TRBJ2-1,NA,TGCGCCAGCAGCTTGTGGGGTGTAAGCGGGAGTGGGGGCAATGAGCAGTTCTTC,CASSLWGVSGSGGNEQFF
TRBV15,NA,TRBJ1-1,NA,TGTGCCACCAGCAGAGGTTGGGGGGACACTGAAGCTTTCTTT,CATSRGWGDTEAFF
TRBV15,NA,TRBJ1-5,NA,TGTGCCACCAGCAGACCCCAGGGGTTTAGCCAGCCCCAGCATTTT,CATSRPQGFSQPQHF